This TCR beta chain was documented in a study of beta chain features in type 1 diabetes. Study-level results: The VDJ junctions of type 1 diabetes patients carried fewer insertions and more deletions.

This CDR3 spans 16 amino acids. Per germline, CDR1 SGHVS and CDR2 FNYEAQ. Trimming took 1 base from V and 5 from J; bases not matched to a gene: 7. This clone came up once. Its antigen is unidentified. Expressed TCRB transcripts got sequenced, as all isolated RNA was reverse transcribed. TCRdb's copy holds only in-frame clones and misses some; the assay was immunoSEQ multiplex PCR. The repertoire consists of 25,000 or so clones, with approximately 74% occurring once and the leading ten covering roughly 2.2%. The TCR sequence derives from a woman between 40 and 55 years old in good health. The chain uses TRBV7-6 and TRBJ2-7; 11 bases map to TRBD1. The sample taken for sequencing was Tregs from blood. The CDR3 region has the DNA TGTGCCAGCAGCTTAGGAGGGGGACAGGGGGTAGACGAGCAGTACTTC. Translation gives CASSLGGGQGVDEQYF.